This TCR beta chain appears in the sequencing data of a study of T-cell reconstitution after alpha-beta-depleted transplantation in children. Findings and limits, study-wide: Reported findings indicate that, about two months after transplant, alpha-beta T cells came from several hundred expanded clones, which were derived from non-depleted graft cells.

V shed 0 bases and J shed 0 bases, with 13 bases lying between them. Germline loops: CDR1 DFQATT, CDR2 SNEGSKA (reference sequence). This CDR3 spans 16 amino acids. TCRbeta library construction was performed incorporating unique molecular identifiers. TCRdb recomputed calls from the PCR reads with MiXCR, one row per CDR3 protein. This sample yields about 1,000,000 distinct CDR3 sequences, of which roughly 31% are seen a single time; around 30% belongs to the top ten. This clonotype has a handful of counts. Its matching antigen is unknown. This clonotype was sampled from a boy under two years old who had a stem cell transplant for SCID, so the T cells may come from the graft donor. This chain connects TRBV20-1 to TRBJ2-3, with D perhaps matching TRBD1 (6 bases). The material sequenced was PBMCs, mostly from graft donor cells, taken 360 days after TCRalphabeta/CD19-depleted stem cell transplant. DNA for the CDR3: TGCAGTGCTAGAGATAGCAGGGGATCGAGCACAGATACGCAGTATTTT. It specifies CSARDSRGSSTDTQYF.